The sequence of this T cell receptor (beta chain) was determined in a study of post-analysis software for immune sequencing data. Presence of unique molecular identifiers characterized the TCR beta cDNA libraries. TCRdb reprocessed the PCR reads via MiXCR and lists one record per CDR3 protein. The data show 600,000 to 750,000 distinct CDR3 sequences, 55% to 60% seen once. With respect to this clonotype: Its antigen remains unidentified.

Study observations and caveats: F measure grouped same-batch samples tightly together. Multiple sclerosis patients had significantly lower normalized Chao1 diversity than controls. About five TRBV segments were more frequent in patients than controls; TRBV5-6, TRBV5-1 and TRBV20-1 belonged to this group.

This CDR3 contains 16 residues. CDR1 is DFQATT, CDR2 SNEGSKA, per germline (reference sequence). V was clipped by 3 bases and J by 4 bases; unmatched bases: 13. Input material: blood. V and J are TRBV20-1 and TRBJ2-7, with 9 positions matching TRBD1. The receptor was isolated from a girl under 10 years old with multiple sclerosis. The CDR3: CSARGGLWDRVYEQYF. The CDR3 DNA reads TGCAGTGCTAGGGGGGGACTATGGGACAGGGTATACGAGCAGTACTTC.